The entry below describes one T cell receptor beta chain. Its antigen is undetermined. The CDR3 end is not reached by the read, which stops 3 residues before it; the germline J gene fills it in. These data originate in a study of T cells in women clearing cervical HPV infection. Data came from immunoSEQ multiplex PCR; TCRdb stores just in-frame clones and leaves some out. This sample's table has 25,000 to 35,000 clones. Dot-blot hybridization genotyped cervical HPV amplified with MY09/MY11 PCR. Germline CDR1 LNHNV, CDR2 YYDKDF (reference sequence). CDR3 size: 14 residues. Trimming took 0 bases from V and 1 from J, leaving 6 bases between them. Study findings and constraints: CIN3+ cases had significantly higher TCR richness than controls; evenness did not differ.

This receptor was obtained from a woman between 18 and 75 years old with a cervical HPV16 infection that either progressed to CIN3+ or cleared (not recorded which). The J gene is TRBJ2-5, the V gene TRBV15; no reliable D call. Sequencing used blood buffy coat. The CDR3 bases that were read are TGTGCCACCAGCAGAGATAGTAGCCAAGAGACC. Residues: CATSRDSSQET. The entire CDR3 reads CATSRDSSQETQYF.